This entry is about one T cell receptor (beta chain). The sample originates from a study of blood T cell repertoires in COVID-19. The overall study: Sites in the United States, Italy and Spain provided acute and convalescent COVID-19 samples. T cells, B-cell-depleted T cells, or PBMCs supplied cDNA or gDNA.

The germline V gene encodes CDR1 DFQATT and CDR2 SNEGSKA (reference sequence). The CDR3 is 11 amino acids. Per the original data handling: From reference gene primer amplification, estimates of nucleated cell counts were derived. Assay: immunoSEQ multiplex PCR; the TCRdb copy retains only in-frame clones and omits some. V, J and clone size derive from that table, while D and trimming were established from the DNA sequence. The data show 400,000 to 550,000 clones, roughly 89% seen once. The V call is TRBV20-1, the J call TRBJ2-7; 8 bases are shared with TRBD1. The sample comprised peripheral blood. The receptor comes from a woman aged 25 to 45 with acute or convalescent COVID-19. CDR3 in amino acids: CSVDRGGEQYF. The CDR3 nucleotides are TGCAGCGTCGACAGGGGAGGCGAGCAGTACTTC.